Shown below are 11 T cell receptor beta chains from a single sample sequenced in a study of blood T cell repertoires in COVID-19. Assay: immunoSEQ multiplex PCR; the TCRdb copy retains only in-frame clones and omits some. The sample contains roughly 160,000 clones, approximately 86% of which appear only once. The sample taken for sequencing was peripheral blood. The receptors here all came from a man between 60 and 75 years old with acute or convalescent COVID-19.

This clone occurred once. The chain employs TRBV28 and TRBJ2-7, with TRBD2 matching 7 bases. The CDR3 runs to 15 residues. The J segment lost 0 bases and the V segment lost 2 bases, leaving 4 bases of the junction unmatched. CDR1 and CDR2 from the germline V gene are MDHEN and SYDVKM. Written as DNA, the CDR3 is TGTGCCAGCAGTTTAGCGGGAGTGGGCTCCTACGAGCAGTACTTC. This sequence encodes CASSLAGVGSYEQYF.

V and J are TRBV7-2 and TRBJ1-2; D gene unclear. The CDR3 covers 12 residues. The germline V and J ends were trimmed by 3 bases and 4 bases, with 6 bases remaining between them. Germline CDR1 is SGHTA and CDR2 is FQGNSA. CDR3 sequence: CASSLVGYGYTF. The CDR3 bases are TGTGCCAGCAGCTTGGTCGGCTATGGCTACACCTTC.

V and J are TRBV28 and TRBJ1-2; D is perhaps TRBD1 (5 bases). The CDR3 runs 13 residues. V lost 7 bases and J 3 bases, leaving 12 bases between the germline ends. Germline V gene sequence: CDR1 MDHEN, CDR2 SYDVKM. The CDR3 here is CASIRGNDYGYTF. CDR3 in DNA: TGTGCCAGCATTCGGGGGAACGACTATGGCTACACCTTC.

The CDR3 loop reads CASSPPGMTNEKLFF. The CDR3 DNA sequence: TGTGCCAGCAGCCCCCCGGGGATGACTAATGAAAAACTGTTTTTT. This chain uses TRBV27 with TRBJ1-4; unclear D gene. Germline V gives CDR1 MNHEY, CDR2 SMNVEV (reference sequence). The CDR3 is 15 amino acids. With 6 bases removed from V and 2 bases from J, the gap between germline ends came to 13 bases.

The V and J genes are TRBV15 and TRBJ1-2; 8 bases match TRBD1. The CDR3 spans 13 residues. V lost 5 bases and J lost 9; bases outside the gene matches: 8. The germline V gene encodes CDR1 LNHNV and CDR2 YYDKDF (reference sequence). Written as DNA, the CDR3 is TGTGCCACCAGCCCAGACAGGGGATTTAGCTACACCTTC. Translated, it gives CATSPDRGFSYTF. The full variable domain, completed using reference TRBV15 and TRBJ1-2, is DAMVIQNPRYQVTQFGKPVTLSCSQTLNHNVMYWYQQKSSQAPKLLFHYYDKDFNNEADTPDNFQSRRPNTSFCFLDIRSPGLGDTAMYLCATSPDRGFSYTFGSGTRLTVV.

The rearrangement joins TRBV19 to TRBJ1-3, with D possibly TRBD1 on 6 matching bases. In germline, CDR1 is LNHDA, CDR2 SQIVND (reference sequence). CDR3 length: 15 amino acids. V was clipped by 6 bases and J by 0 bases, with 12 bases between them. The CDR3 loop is CASSLDSHSGNTIYF. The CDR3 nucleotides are TGTGCCAGTAGCCTGGACAGCCACTCTGGAAACACCATATATTTT.

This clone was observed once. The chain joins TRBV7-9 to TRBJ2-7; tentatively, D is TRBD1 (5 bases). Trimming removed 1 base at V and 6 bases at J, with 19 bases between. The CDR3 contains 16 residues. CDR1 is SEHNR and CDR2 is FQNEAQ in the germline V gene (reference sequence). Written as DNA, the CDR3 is TGTGCCAGCAGCTTAGGAACAACAGGTGGCCGAAGCGAGCAGTACTTC. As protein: CASSLGTTGGRSEQYF.

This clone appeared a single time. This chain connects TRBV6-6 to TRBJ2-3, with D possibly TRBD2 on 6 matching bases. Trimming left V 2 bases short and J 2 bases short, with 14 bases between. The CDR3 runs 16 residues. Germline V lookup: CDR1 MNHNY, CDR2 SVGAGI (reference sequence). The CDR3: CASSYRASADTDTQYF. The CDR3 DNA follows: TGTGCCAGCAGTTACAGGGCTAGCGCAGACACAGATACGCAGTATTTT.

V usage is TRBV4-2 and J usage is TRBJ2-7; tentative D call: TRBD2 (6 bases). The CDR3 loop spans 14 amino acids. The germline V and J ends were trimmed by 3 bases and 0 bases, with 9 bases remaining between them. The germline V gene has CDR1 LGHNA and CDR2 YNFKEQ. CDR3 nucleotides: TGTGCCAGCAGCCAGACTAGTGACTCCTACGAGCAGTACTTC. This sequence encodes CASSQTSDSYEQYF.

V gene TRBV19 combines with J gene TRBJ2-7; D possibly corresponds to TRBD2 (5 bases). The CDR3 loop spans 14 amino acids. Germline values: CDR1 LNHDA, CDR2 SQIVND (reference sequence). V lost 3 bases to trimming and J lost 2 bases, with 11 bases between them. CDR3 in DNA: TGTGCCAGTAGTATTGAGGGTGGGCCCTACGAGCAGTACTTC. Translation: CASSIEGGPYEQYF.

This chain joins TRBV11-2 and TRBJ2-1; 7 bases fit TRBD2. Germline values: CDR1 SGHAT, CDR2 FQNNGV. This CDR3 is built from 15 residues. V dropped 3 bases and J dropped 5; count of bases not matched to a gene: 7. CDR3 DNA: TGTGCCAGCAGCTTCGGAACCGGGACTAACAATGAGCAGTTCTTC. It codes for CASSFGTGTNNEQFF.